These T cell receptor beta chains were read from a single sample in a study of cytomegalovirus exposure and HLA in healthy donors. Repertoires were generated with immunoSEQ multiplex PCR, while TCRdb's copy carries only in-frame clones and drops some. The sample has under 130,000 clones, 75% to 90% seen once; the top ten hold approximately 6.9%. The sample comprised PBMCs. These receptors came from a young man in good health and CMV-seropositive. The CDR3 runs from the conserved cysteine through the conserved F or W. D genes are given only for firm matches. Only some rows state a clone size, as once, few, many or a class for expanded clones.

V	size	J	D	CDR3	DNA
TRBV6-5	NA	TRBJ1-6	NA	CASSFGGSPLHF	TGTGCCAGCAGCTTCGGGGGTTCACCCCTCCACTTT
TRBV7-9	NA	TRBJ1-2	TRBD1	CASSTGTDFNYGYTF	TGTGCCAGCAGCACCGGGACAGACTTTAACTATGGCTACACCTTC
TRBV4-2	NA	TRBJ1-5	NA	CASSQPGNQPQHF	TGTGCCAGCAGCCAACCAGGCAATCAGCCCCAGCATTTT
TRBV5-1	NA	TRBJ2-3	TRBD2	CASSSLGEGRDTQYF	TGCGCCAGCAGCTCGCTCGGGGAGGGTCGAGACACGCAGTATTTT
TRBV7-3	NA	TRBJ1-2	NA	CASSPRAGAMTADNYGYTF	TGTGCCAGCAGCCCTCGCGCAGGGGCGATGACCGCTGATAACTATGGCTACACCTTC
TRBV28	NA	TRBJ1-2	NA	CASIPGLLSTYGYTF	TGTGCCAGCATCCCAGGGCTCCTCAGTACGTATGGCTACACCTTC
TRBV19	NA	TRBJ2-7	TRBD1	CASSFSGQASYEQYF	TGTGCCAGTAGTTTCTCGGGACAGGCCTCCTACGAGCAGTACTTC
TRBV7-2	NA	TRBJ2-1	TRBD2	CASSFKAGNNEQFF	TGTGCCAGCAGCTTCAAAGCGGGGAACAATGAGCAGTTCTTC
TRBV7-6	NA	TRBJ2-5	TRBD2	CASSFSGGGGTQYF	TGTGCCAGCAGCTTTAGCGGGGGGGGCGGGACCCAGTACTTC
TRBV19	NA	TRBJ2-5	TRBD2	CASSHLLAGGETQYF	TGTGCCAGTAGTCACCTTCTAGCGGGGGGAGAGACCCAGTACTTC
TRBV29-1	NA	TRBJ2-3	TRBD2	CSVEEKSSGGDTQYF	TGCAGCGTTGAAGAGAAAAGTAGCGGGGGGGATACGCAGTATTTT
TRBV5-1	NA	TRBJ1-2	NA	CASSLHWAGYGGYTF	TGCGCCAGCAGCTTGCATTGGGCAGGCTACGGTGGCTACACCTTC
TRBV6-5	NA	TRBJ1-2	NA	CASSYAPSTGYGYTF	TGTGCCAGCAGTTACGCCCCGTCGACAGGATATGGCTACACCTTC
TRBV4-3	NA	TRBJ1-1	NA	CASSQDSLKAMNTEAFF	TGCGCCAGCAGCCAAGATAGCCTTAAGGCAATGAACACTGAAGCTTTCTTT
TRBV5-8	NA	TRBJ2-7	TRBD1	CASSWDRGYEQYF	TGTGCCAGCAGTTGGGACAGGGGCTACGAGCAGTACTTC
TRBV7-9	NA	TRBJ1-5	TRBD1	CASSFSGDSQPQHF	TGTGCCAGCAGCTTTTCAGGGGACAGTCAGCCCCAGCATTTT
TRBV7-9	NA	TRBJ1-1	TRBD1	CASSLAGTGLVTEAFF	TGTGCCAGCAGCTTAGCTGGGACAGGGCTGGTTACTGAAGCTTTCTTT
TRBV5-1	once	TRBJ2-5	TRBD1	CASSGGDRGRGETQYF	TGCGCCAGCAGCGGAGGGGACAGGGGGCGCGGGGAGACCCAGTACTTC